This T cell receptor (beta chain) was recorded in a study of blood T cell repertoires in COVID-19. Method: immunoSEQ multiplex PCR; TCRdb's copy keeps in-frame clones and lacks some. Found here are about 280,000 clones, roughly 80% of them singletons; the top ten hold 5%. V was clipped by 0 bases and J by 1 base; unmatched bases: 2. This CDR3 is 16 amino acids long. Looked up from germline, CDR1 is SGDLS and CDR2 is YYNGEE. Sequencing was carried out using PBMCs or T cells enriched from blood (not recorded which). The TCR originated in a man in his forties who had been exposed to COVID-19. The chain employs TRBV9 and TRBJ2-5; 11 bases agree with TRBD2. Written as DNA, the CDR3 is TGTGCCAGCAGCGTAGGTGGGACTAGCGGCCAAGAGACCCAGTACTTC. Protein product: CASSVGGTSGQETQYF.